One and the same sample provided the 16 T cell receptor beta chains below, sequenced in a study of blood T cell repertoires in COVID-19. Measured with immunoSEQ multiplex PCR; TCRdb has only the in-frame clones, and not every one. This sample yields around 200,000 clones, of which about 83% are seen a single time; about 1.3% belongs to the top ten. Sequenced input: peripheral blood. The receptors shown here come from a woman aged 25 to 39 with COVID-19, enrolled during active disease.

The chain joins TRBV4-1 to TRBJ1-3; TRBD1 agrees at 8 bases. The germline gives CDR1 MGHRA, CDR2 YSYEKL. CDR3 length: 15 residues. Unmatched junction bases numbered 7, after V lost 6 bases and J lost 3 bases. CDR3 loop: CASSRLTGDGNTIYF. The CDR3 region has the DNA TGCGCCAGCAGTAGATTGACAGGGGATGGAAACACCATATATTTT.

The rearrangement links TRBV4-3 to TRBJ1-3, with D possibly TRBD1 on 6 matching bases. Trimming left V 0 bases short and J 5 bases short, with 17 bases between. Germline V gene data show CDR1 as LGHNA and CDR2 as YSLEER. This CDR3 is built from 17 residues. The CDR3 sequence is CASSQDIPAGARNTIYF. CDR3 nucleotide sequence: TGCGCCAGCAGCCAAGATATCCCTGCAGGGGCGAGAAACACCATATATTTT.

The rearrangement joins TRBV5-5 to TRBJ2-1; D unclear. With 4 bases removed from V and 12 bases from J, the gap between germline ends came to 11 bases. The CDR3 contains 11 residues. Looked up from germline, CDR1 is SGHKS and CDR2 is YYEKEE (reference sequence). CDR3 in amino acids: CASSRQEWQFF. In DNA, the CDR3 is TGTGCCAGCAGCCGCCAGGAATGGCAGTTCTTC.

The V gene is TRBV27, the J gene TRBJ2-7; TRBD1 aligns across 7 bases. Trimming removed 2 bases from V and 3 bases from J; junction bases left unmatched: 4. The germline V gene encodes CDR1 MNHEY and CDR2 SMNVEV (reference sequence). This CDR3 contains 14 residues. The CDR3 DNA follows: TGTGCCAGCAGTTTAGATAACAGGGGCTACGAGCAGTACTTC. Translating it yields CASSLDNRGYEQYF.

This clone was detected only a few times. The chain has TRBV5-1 and TRBJ2-1, with D unresolved. V shed 0 bases and J shed 6 bases, with 7 bases lying between them. The germline V gene has CDR1 SGHRS and CDR2 YFSETQ. CDR3 length equals 13 residues. CDR3 residues: CASSLASVNEQFF. The CDR3 nucleotides read TGCGCCAGCAGCTTGGCGTCCGTCAATGAGCAGTTCTTC.

The chain carries TRBV4-3 and TRBJ1-5; D uncertain. The CDR3 extends over 14 amino acids. Germline CDR1 and CDR2: LGHNA and YSLEER. Trimming shortened V by 1 base and J by 0 bases, and 4 bases separated the two germline ends. The CDR3 nucleotides read TGCGCCAGCAGCCAAGGGGCTAGCAATCAGCCCCAGCATTTT. Protein sequence: CASSQGASNQPQHF.

The chain employs TRBV6-2 or TRBV6-3 and TRBJ2-1; 11 nucleotides agree with TRBD2. From germline, CDR1 is MNHEY and CDR2 SVGEGT. CDR3 length: 17 residues. V lost 2 bases and J lost 7; bases outside the gene matches: 10. The CDR3: CASSYEVLAGGGNEQFF. CDR3 DNA sequence: TGTGCCAGCAGTTACGAGGTTCTAGCGGGAGGAGGAAATGAGCAGTTCTTC.

J is TRBJ2-5 and V is TRBV20-1; D gene unclear. Germline values: CDR1 DFQATT, CDR2 SNEGSKA (reference sequence). Trimming pared 5 bases from V and 0 bases from J, leaving 4 bases between. CDR3 length equals 11 residues. CDR3 region: CSAEYQETQYF. Here the CDR3 DNA reads TGCAGTGCTGAGTACCAAGAGACCCAGTACTTC.

The chain recombines TRBV27 with TRBJ1-1, with 7 bases that match TRBD1. This CDR3 spans 13 amino acids. V shed 2 bases and J 6 bases; nucleotides not matched to a gene: 3. Looked up from germline, CDR1 is MNHEY and CDR2 is SMNVEV (reference sequence). CDR3 in DNA: TGTGCCAGCAGTTTAGAGGGGGCGGCTGAAGCTTTCTTT. Amino acid sequence: CASSLEGAAEAFF.

This chain links TRBV4-1 with TRBJ2-7; 7 positions match TRBD1. The CDR3 is 14 amino acids. V was pared by 2 bases and J by 7 bases, with 8 bases of the junction left unmatched. Germline V gene lookup returns CDR1 MGHRA and CDR2 YSYEKL. The CDR3 loop reads CASSQTTGLLEQYF. CDR3 sequence (DNA): TGCGCCAGCAGCCAAACGACAGGGTTGTTGGAGCAGTACTTC.

The chain has TRBV7-6 and TRBJ1-4, with TRBD1 as a possible D gene (6 bases). CDR3 length: 17 amino acids. Between the trimmed V and J ends, which lost 3 bases and 4 bases, there was a span of 18 bases. Per the germline V gene, CDR1 is SGHVS and CDR2 is FNYEAQ. Here the CDR3 DNA reads TGTGCCAGCAGCTTGGGGGCCGCGGGGGCCCTTAATGAAAAACTGTTTTTT. Translation: CASSLGAAGALNEKLFF.

This clone was detected only a few times. This chain uses TRBV7-9 with TRBJ1-2; D gene unclear. The CDR3 length is 13 residues. From germline, CDR1 is SEHNR and CDR2 FQNEAQ (reference sequence). The ends were cut back, 5 bases at V and 2 bases at J, with 9 bases in the middle. For the CDR3, the DNA is TGTGCCAGCAGCCCTGCAGTGAACTATGGCTACACCTTC. Protein product: CASSPAVNYGYTF.

In its sample, this clone was seen once. The gene calls are TRBV27 and TRBJ2-1, with D tentatively TRBD2 (6 bases). CDR1 MNHEY and CDR2 SMNVEV come from the germline V gene (reference sequence). V lost 5 bases to trimming and J lost 6 bases, with 11 bases between them. The CDR3 contains 13 residues. The CDR3 nucleotides read TGTGCCAGCAGTATCGGGACTCTCAATGAGCAGTTCTTC. This encodes CASSIGTLNEQFF.

The chain combines TRBV3-1 (or the pseudogene TRBV3-2) with TRBJ2-5; 9 bases fit TRBD2. The V gene end was trimmed by 8 bases and the J gene end by 3 bases; junction bases not matched to a gene: 16. There are 17 residues in the CDR3. Germline CDR1 and CDR2: LGHDT and YNNKEL (reference sequence). The CDR3 loop is CASGSWRGGGSEETQYF. CDR3 coding DNA: TGTGCCAGCGGCTCGTGGCGGGGGGGCGGAAGTGAAGAGACCCAGTACTTC.

The J gene is TRBJ2-1, the V gene TRBV19, with no clear D. The V end lost 6 bases, the J end lost 2 bases, and 8 bases lay between the germline ends. Germline CDR1 is LNHDA and CDR2 is SQIVND (reference sequence). The CDR3 contains 13 residues. The CDR3 protein is CASRADPYNEQFF. The CDR3 DNA sequence: TGTGCCAGTAGGGCAGATCCCTACAATGAGCAGTTCTTC. Complete variable domain (other parts from reference TRBV19 and TRBJ2-1): DGGITQSPKYLFRKEGQNVTLSCEQNLNHDAMYWYRQDPGQGLRLIYYSQIVNDFQKGDIAEGYSVSREKKESFPLTVTSAQKNPTAFYLCASRADPYNEQFFGPGTRLTVL.

The chain recombines TRBV6-2 or TRBV6-3 with TRBJ1-4, with a possible D match to TRBD1 (5 bases). V lost 2 bases to trimming and J lost 4 bases, with 11 bases between them. Per the germline V gene, CDR1 is MNHEY and CDR2 is SVGEGT. The CDR3 loop spans 15 amino acids. CDR3 amino acids: CASSYPGLFNEKLFF. CDR3 nucleotides: TGTGCCAGCAGTTACCCGGGACTGTTTAATGAAAAACTGTTTTTT.